This TCR beta chain was captured by sequencing in a study of T-cell memory formation after mild COVID-19. This clonotype was counted ten times or more. TCRdb re-analysed the 5' RACE reads in MiXCR, keeping a single row per CDR3 protein. The data contain around 150,000 distinct CDR3 sequences, about 28% of them seen just once; the ten biggest clones take up about 12%. The CDR3 sequence is 14 residues long. The V gene lost 3 bases and the J gene lost 10 bases, with 16 bases spanning the gap. Germline values: CDR1 SGHAT, CDR2 FQNNGV. The clonotype originates from an adult woman who had mild COVID-19 (a few samples of this study predate the infection). Cell type and time point are not known. This rearrangement joins TRBV11-2 to TRBJ2-1, with a possible D match to TRBD2 (6 bases). The sample was PBMCs or a T cell subset sorted from them (not recorded which). The CDR3 region is CASSFRDSTEEQFF. The CDR3 DNA reads as TGTGCCAGCAGCTTCCGGGACTCGACGGAAGAGCAGTTCTTC.